The clone carrying this T cell receptor (beta chain) was recorded at least ten times. Its antigen is currently unknown. Together with a sample-barcoded 5' primer, a J-beta primer mix was included in a second PCR lasting roughly 6 to 12 cycles. Each CDR3 protein gets one entry after TCRdb re-called the 5' RACE reads with MiXCR. The profile shows over 600,000 distinct CDR3 sequences, 20% to 25% of them singletons. The sample is drawn from a study of blood T cells in healthy people across ages. Study results and caveats: Without sorted subsets, naive and antigen-experienced compartments could not be conclusively compared. Long-lived donors had more naive CD4+ cells and higher diversity than aged donors.

The trim removed 4 bases at V and 1 base at J, leaving 2 bases unmatched. This CDR3 comprises 14 residues. The germline CDR1 and CDR2 sequences are SGHDT and YYEEEE. The sequenced sample was blood. The chain combines TRBV5-6 with TRBJ1-5; 7 positions match TRBD1. The TCR originated in a man between 65 and 80 years old in good health. For the CDR3, the DNA is TGTGCCAGCAGCCCGGGACAGAGCAATCAGCCCCAGCATTTT. Protein product: CASSPGQSNQPQHF.